This T cell receptor (beta chain) originates from a study of blood T cell repertoires in COVID-19. Across the study: Samples representing acute and convalescent COVID-19 were sourced from the United States, Italy and Spain. T cells, B-cell-depleted T cells, or PBMCs provided the cDNA or gDNA that served as material.

In the authors' workflow: Reference gene primer amplification gave estimated nucleated cell counts. The assay was immunoSEQ multiplex PCR, and TCRdb's table has in-frame clones only and misses some. V and J calls plus clone size are reproduced from that table; the DNA served to infer D and trimming. Among 95,000 to 150,000 clones listed, approximately 82% were seen once. CDR1 is KGHSH, CDR2 LQKENI, per germline. This CDR3 is 14 amino acids long. Trimming removed 2 bases from V and 2 bases from J, with 7 bases in between. The source of this sequence is an elderly man with active or convalescent COVID-19. The rearrangement joins TRBV18 to TRBJ1-5, with D perhaps TRBD1 (5 bases). The specimen sequenced was peripheral blood. The CDR3 region has the DNA TGTGCCAGCTCACCAGTACAGGGCAATCAGCCCCAGCATTTT. Protein sequence: CASSPVQGNQPQHF.